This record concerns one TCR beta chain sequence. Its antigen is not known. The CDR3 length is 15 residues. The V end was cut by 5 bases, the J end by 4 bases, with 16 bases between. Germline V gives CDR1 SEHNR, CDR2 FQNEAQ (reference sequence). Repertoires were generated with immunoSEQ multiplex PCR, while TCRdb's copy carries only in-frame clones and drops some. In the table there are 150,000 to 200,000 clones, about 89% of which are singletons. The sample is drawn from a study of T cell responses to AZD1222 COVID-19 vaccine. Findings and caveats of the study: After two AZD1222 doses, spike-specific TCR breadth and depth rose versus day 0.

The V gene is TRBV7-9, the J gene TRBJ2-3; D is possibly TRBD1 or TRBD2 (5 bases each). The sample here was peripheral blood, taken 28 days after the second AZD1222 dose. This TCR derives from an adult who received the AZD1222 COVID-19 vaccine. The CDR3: CASSGSGTLADTQYF. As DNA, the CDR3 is TGTGCCAGCAGCGGATCCGGGACCCTGGCAGATACGCAGTATTTT.